A selection of T cell receptor beta chains follows, all from one sample in a study of response to subunit inactivated influenza vaccine. TCRdb reprocessed the RT-PCR reads with MiXCR, giving one entry per CDR3 protein. Of roughly 540,000 distinct CDR3 sequences listed, roughly 23% are singletons. In addition, the sample was reused for a study of T cells expressing NK-cell markers.

Sequenced material: CD4+ T cells sorted from PBMCs, taken 11 to 12 days after vaccination. The receptors were sampled from a man aged 45-60 years who received an inactivated influenza vaccine. The CDR3 runs from the conserved cysteine through the conserved F or W. Fields, in order: J gene, V gene, D gene, clone size, CDR3 protein, CDR3 DNA. D genes are given only for firm matches. Clone size appears in some rows only: once, few, many, or a class for an expanded clone.

TRBJ2-5	TRBV7-2	TRBD2	.	CASSLVGGGASETQYF	TGTGCCAGCAGCTTAGTCGGCGGGGGGGCCTCAGAGACCCAGTACTTC
TRBJ1-5	TRBV9	TRBD1	.	CASSVGSGGAGQPQHF	TGTGCCAGCAGCGTAGGGTCAGGGGGCGCGGGTCAGCCCCAGCATTTT
TRBJ2-3	TRBV20-1	TRBD1	.	CSASPGQGARDTQYF	TGCAGTGCGAGTCCGGGACAGGGGGCGAGAGATACGCAGTATTTT
TRBJ2-1	TRBV7-9	TRBD2	.	CASSILAGAYNEQFF	TGTGCCAGCAGCATACTAGCGGGAGCTTACAATGAGCAGTTCTTC
TRBJ1-6	TRBV27	.	few	CASSMISHPGSPLHF	TGTGCCAGCAGCATGATCAGTCATCCAGGATCACCCCTCCACTTT
TRBJ2-2	TRBV29-1	.	.	CSVSGRDGYTGELFF	TGCAGCGTTAGCGGACGAGACGGTTACACCGGGGAGCTGTTTTTT
TRBJ2-5	TRBV6-2/TRBV6-3	.	many	CASIFGEDQETQYF	TGTGCCAGCATTTTCGGGGAGGATCAAGAGACCCAGTACTTC
TRBJ2-7	TRBV3-1	.	.	CASSLITSYEQYF	TGTGCCAGCAGCCTCATAACGAGTTACGAGCAGTACTTC
TRBJ2-7	TRBV5-1	.	.	CASSLTRDEQYF	TGCGCCAGCAGCTTGACCCGGGACGAGCAGTACTTC
TRBJ2-7	TRBV10-3	TRBD1	.	CAISAGTGGLQQYF	TGTGCCATCAGTGCCGGGACAGGGGGCCTACAGCAGTACTTC
TRBJ1-4	TRBV15	.	.	CATSGKLVWLPSTNEKLFF	TGTGCCACCAGCGGGAAACTAGTGTGGCTCCCCTCAACTAATGAAAAACTGTTTTTT
TRBJ2-1	TRBV16	TRBD2	few	CASSQLSGGSYNEQFF	TGTGCCAGCAGCCAACTTAGCGGGGGGTCCTACAATGAGCAGTTCTTC
TRBJ2-3	TRBV20-1	TRBD2	.	CSASMGGLGDTQYF	TGCAGTGCTAGTATGGGGGGGTTAGGGGATACGCAGTATTTT
TRBJ2-5	TRBV30	.	.	CAWTAGFKTQYF	TGTGCTTGGACTGCAGGGTTCAAGACCCAGTACTTC
TRBJ1-3	TRBV9	.	many	CASSVVPTQGNTIYF	TGTGCCAGCAGCGTAGTACCGACTCAAGGAAACACCATATATTTT
TRBJ1-2	TRBV4-3	.	.	CASSQDGNSYGYTF	TGCGCCAGCAGCCAAGATGGGAACAGCTATGGCTACACCTTC
TRBJ2-3	TRBV7-2	TRBD2	few	CASSQGPSGGFDAQYF	TGTGCCAGCAGCCAAGGGCCTAGCGGGGGCTTCGACGCGCAGTATTTT
TRBJ1-1	TRBV29-1	.	few	CSVVSTGTVNTEAFF	TGCAGCGTTGTGTCTACAGGCACGGTAAACACTGAAGCTTTCTTT
TRBJ2-7	TRBV18	TRBD1	.	CASSYGTGYEQYF	TGTGCCAGCTCATATGGGACAGGGTACGAGCAGTACTTC
TRBJ2-7	TRBV7-2	.	.	CASSLQIAASYEQYF	TGTGCCAGCAGCTTACAGATAGCGGCCTCCTACGAGCAGTACTTC
TRBJ2-7	TRBV12-3/TRBV12-4	TRBD1	.	CASSHRQGRYEQYF	TGTGCCAGCAGTCACCGACAGGGGCGCTACGAGCAGTACTTC
TRBJ2-1	TRBV2	.	.	CASRDSAEVRNEQFF	TGTGCCAGCAGAGATAGCGCCGAGGTTAGGAATGAGCAGTTCTTC
TRBJ2-5	TRBV20-1	TRBD1	few	CSAARGRETQYF	TGCAGTGCCGCGAGGGGGCGAGAGACCCAGTACTTC
TRBJ2-1	TRBV12-3/TRBV12-4	TRBD2	few	CASSLKSGRAGNEQFF	TGTGCCAGCAGTTTAAAGAGCGGGAGGGCCGGCAATGAGCAGTTCTTC
TRBJ2-1	TRBV29-1	TRBD2	many	CSVGTSGRASEQFF	TGCAGCGTTGGTACTAGCGGGAGGGCCAGTGAGCAGTTCTTC
TRBJ2-3	TRBV5-1	.	once	CASSVTGADTQYF	TGCGCCAGCAGCGTCACTGGGGCAGATACGCAGTATTTT
TRBJ1-5	TRBV4-2	TRBD1	many	CASSQGQGYNSNQPQHF	TGTGCCAGCAGCCAAGGACAGGGATATAATAGCAATCAGCCCCAGCATTTT